This TCR beta chain was recorded in a study of T cells in Graves' hyperthyroidism and ophthalmopathy. General study points: Model output signaled ophthalmopathy a median around 6.9 months ahead of onset. The majority of expanded thyroid clonotypes above 0.001 also appeared in blood.

CDR3 length: 14 amino acids. Between the trimmed V and J ends, which lost 4 bases and 5 bases, there was a span of 11 bases. Looked up from germline, CDR1 is SEHNR and CDR2 is FQNEAQ (reference sequence). About this clonotype itself: The antigen is unknown.

It was RNA transcripts that yielded the amplified TCR beta CDR3 regions. The HTBI set primed first-round TCR CDR3 RT-PCR. One entry per CDR3 protein, called by TCRdb with MiXCR from the multiplex PCR reads. The sample has around 520,000 distinct CDR3 sequences; over 13% are singletons. The chain employs TRBV7-9 and TRBJ1-4; D ambiguous. The receptor was isolated from a woman in her late teens or twenties with Graves' hyperthyroidism. The sequencing input was blood. CDR3 sequence: CASSSTELNEKLFF. CDR3 DNA: TGTGCCAGCAGCTCGACTGAGCTAAATGAAAAACTGTTTTTT.